This is a list of T cell receptor beta chains from one sample in a study of T-cell memory formation after mild COVID-19. TCRdb re-called the 5' RACE reads with MiXCR, one entry per CDR3 protein. Of fewer than 50,000 distinct CDR3 sequences listed, about 7.3% are singletons. Sample: PBMCs or a T cell subset sorted from them (not recorded which). These receptors came from a man aged 18 to 30 who had mild COVID-19 (a few samples of this study predate the infection). Cell type and time point are not known. Each CDR3 is given with its conserved first and last residue. Fields, in order: V gene, J gene, D gene, clone size, CDR3 DNA, CDR3 protein. A D gene is named only where the DNA matches it firmly. Clone size, where shown, is once, few, many, or a class for clones that have expanded.

TRBV12-3/TRBV12-4	TRBJ2-5	NA	NA	TGTGCCAGCAGTTTAACGGGAGAGACCCAGTACTTC	CASSLTGETQYF
TRBV6-2/TRBV6-3	TRBJ1-6	NA	NA	TGTGCCAGCAGTTACCTTGTGAGCTCCTATAATTCACCCCTCCACTTT	CASSYLVSSYNSPLHF
TRBV30	TRBJ1-2	NA	few	TGTGCCTGGAGTCTTAGGGACTACACCTTC	CAWSLRDYTF
TRBV3-1	TRBJ1-1	NA	medium-sized	TGTGCCAGCAGCTGGACGGGAAACACTGAAGCTTTCTTT	CASSWTGNTEAFF
TRBV7-9	TRBJ2-3	TRBD2	medium-sized	TGTGCCAGCAGCGCCGGGACTAGTATCACAGATACGCAGTATTTT	CASSAGTSITDTQYF
TRBV6-1	TRBJ2-4	TRBD1	NA	TGTGCCAGCAGAAACCTCGGGACAGACCTTCAGTACTTC	CASRNLGTDLQYF
TRBV7-2	TRBJ1-1	NA	few	TGTGCCAGCAGCTCAGGTTTCATGTACACTGAAGCTTTCTTT	CASSSGFMYTEAFF
TRBV12-3/TRBV12-4	TRBJ2-1	NA	medium-sized	TGTGCCAGCAGTTTCTACGATGAGCAGTTCTTC	CASSFYDEQFF
TRBV6-5	TRBJ2-3	NA	many	TGTGCCAGCAGGATGATGGATACGCAGTATTTT	CASRMMDTQYF
TRBV10-2	TRBJ1-1	NA	NA	TGCGCCAGTGGCAGGAACACTGAAGCTTTCTTT	CASGRNTEAFF
TRBV4-2	TRBJ1-1	NA	NA	TGTGCCAGCAGCCAAGACCCCCGGCTGTACATGAACACTGAAGCTTTCTTT	CASSQDPRLYMNTEAFF
TRBV6-2/TRBV6-3	TRBJ2-3	TRBD2	many	TGTGCCAGCAGTTACCCCTTTCCGGGGGGTCGTGAAGATACGCAGTATTTT	CASSYPFPGGREDTQYF
TRBV20-1	TRBJ2-1	NA	few	TGCAGTGCTAGAGAGGGGTCCGGAAGCAATGAGCAGTTCTTC	CSAREGSGSNEQFF
TRBV18	TRBJ1-1	NA	NA	TGTGCCAGCTTCACGGGCAGGAACACTGAAGCTTTCTTT	CASFTGRNTEAFF
TRBV20-1	TRBJ1-2	NA	few	TGCAGTGCTAGGGTCCCAGGGGCGGGCGGCTACACCTTC	CSARVPGAGGYTF
TRBV18	TRBJ1-2	NA	few	TGTGCCAGCTCACCCGACAGGAACCTTTATGGCTACACCTTC	CASSPDRNLYGYTF
TRBV5-1	TRBJ2-5	NA	many	TGCGCCAGCAGCTTGATGTTGGGTGGCCAAGAGACCCAGTACTTC	CASSLMLGGQETQYF
TRBV4-3	TRBJ2-3	NA	NA	TGCGCCAGCAGCCAAGTCTGGGCTGTCTCAGATACGCAGTATTTT	CASSQVWAVSDTQYF
TRBV3-1	TRBJ1-2	TRBD1	medium-sized	TGTGCCAGCAGCCTTAATTTCGCAGGGGGCGGCTACACCTTC	CASSLNFAGGGYTF
TRBV7-9	TRBJ1-1	NA	few	TGTGCCAGCAGCCCCCGGGGGGCACGGAACACTGAAGCTTTCTTT	CASSPRGARNTEAFF
TRBV29-1	TRBJ2-7	TRBD1	few	TGCAGCGTCCGGCAGGGGGCAACCTACGAGCAGTACTTC	CSVRQGATYEQYF
TRBV5-1	TRBJ2-2	TRBD2	many	TGCGCCAGCAGCTTGGGGACTAGCATGTTCACCGGGGAGCTGTTTTTT	CASSLGTSMFTGELFF
TRBV5-1	TRBJ1-6	TRBD1	NA	TGCGCCAGCAGCTCACAGGGGAATAATTCACCCCTCCACTTT	CASSSQGNNSPLHF
TRBV20-1	TRBJ2-5	TRBD2	few	TGCAGTGCTGAAGGACTAGCAGCAGAGACCCAGTACTTC	CSAEGLAAETQYF
TRBV7-9	TRBJ1-1	NA	NA	TGTGCCAGCAGCTCACCCACGGGGGCTAGGACTGAAGCTTTCTTT	CASSSPTGARTEAFF
TRBV4-3	TRBJ2-2	NA	many	TGCGCCAGCAGCCAAGAGCTAGCGATGAACACCGGGGAGCTGTTTTTT	CASSQELAMNTGELFF
TRBV10-3	TRBJ2-3	NA	many	TGTGCCATCAGCCCTCCCAACACAGATACGCAGTATTTT	CAISPPNTDTQYF
TRBV20-1	TRBJ2-1	TRBD1	NA	TGCAGTGCTACTGCTCTGGGACAGAGCTCCTTCAATGAGCAGTTCTTC	CSATALGQSSFNEQFF